This record concerns one TCR beta chain sequence. The entry originates in a study of cytomegalovirus exposure and HLA in healthy donors. Assay used: immunoSEQ multiplex PCR; TCRdb lists only in-frame clones, some missing. The sample holds 160,000 or so clones, around 81% seen once. The receptor comes from a man younger than 45 in good health and CMV-seropositive. Material: PBMCs.

This CDR3 reads CASSPVSMNTEAFF. Here the CDR3 DNA reads TGTGCCAGCAGCCCGGTCTCTATGAACACTGAAGCTTTCTTT. V is TRBV7-9 and J is TRBJ1-1, with unresolved D. V lost 5 bases and J 0 bases, leaving 10 bases between the germline ends. In germline, CDR1 is SEHNR, CDR2 FQNEAQ (reference sequence). There are 14 residues in the CDR3.